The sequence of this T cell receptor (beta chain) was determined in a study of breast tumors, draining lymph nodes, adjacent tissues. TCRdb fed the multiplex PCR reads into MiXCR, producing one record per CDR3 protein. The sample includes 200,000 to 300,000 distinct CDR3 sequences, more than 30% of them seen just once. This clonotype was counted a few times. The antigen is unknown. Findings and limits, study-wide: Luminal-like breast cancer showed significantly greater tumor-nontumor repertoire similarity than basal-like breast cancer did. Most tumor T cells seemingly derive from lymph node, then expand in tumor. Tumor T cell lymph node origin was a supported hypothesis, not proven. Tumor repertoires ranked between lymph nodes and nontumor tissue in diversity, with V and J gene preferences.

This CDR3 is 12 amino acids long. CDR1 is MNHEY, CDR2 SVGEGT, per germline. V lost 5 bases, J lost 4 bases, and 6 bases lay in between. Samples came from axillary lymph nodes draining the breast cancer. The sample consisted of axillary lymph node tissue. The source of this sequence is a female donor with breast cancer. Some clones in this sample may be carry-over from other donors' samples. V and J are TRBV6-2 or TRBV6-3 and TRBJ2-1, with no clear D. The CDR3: CASSARYNEQFF. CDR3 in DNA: TGTGCCAGCAGTGCTAGATACAATGAGCAGTTCTTC.